Listed below are T cell receptor beta chains from one sample, sequenced in a study of cytomegalovirus exposure and HLA in healthy donors. Data came from immunoSEQ multiplex PCR; TCRdb stores just in-frame clones and leaves some out. The sample includes 100,000 or so clones, roughly four fifths of them seen just once. Sequenced input: PBMCs. The receptor source for this set is a male donor in good health and CMV-seropositive. The CDR3 runs from the conserved cysteine through the conserved F or W. The D gene is left open where the match is weak. The size of a clone is reported for some rows only, either as once, few or many, or as a class for expanded clones.

d_call	j_call	clone_size	v_call	cdr3_nt	cdr3_aa
TRBD1	TRBJ2-7	few	TRBV25-1	TGTGCCAGCAGTGATCCCCTAGCTAGACAGGGGGTCGGGGAGCAGTACTTC	CASSDPLARQGVGEQYF
TRBD1	TRBJ2-7	few	TRBV9	TGTGCCAGCAGCGTAGAAGCAGGGGGCCCTTACGAGCAGTACTTC	CASSVEAGGPYEQYF
.	TRBJ1-4	few	TRBV4-1	TGCGCCAGCAGGTCAACTACTGCTAATGAAAAACTGTTTTTT	CASRSTTANEKLFF
TRBD1	TRBJ2-5	.	TRBV5-1	TGCGCCAGCAGCTTTACAGGGGGCAATATAAAGACCCAGTACTTC	CASSFTGGNIKTQYF
TRBD1	TRBJ1-6	.	TRBV7-2	TGTGCCAGCAGCTTTACGACAGGGACCTATAATTCACCCCTCCACTTT	CASSFTTGTYNSPLHF
TRBD1	TRBJ1-6	.	TRBV14	TGTGCCAGCAGCCCTCGGGTAGGGGGCACGTCACCCCTCCACTTT	CASSPRVGGTSPLHF
.	TRBJ1-2	few	TRBV5-6	TGTGCCAGCAGCTTGGGGCAGGATAACTATGGCTACACCTTC	CASSLGQDNYGYTF
.	TRBJ2-1	.	TRBV6-5	TGTGCCAGCGGAGGGGGGGTTGCCGACAATGAGCAGTTCTTC	CASGGGVADNEQFF
TRBD2	TRBJ2-5	.	TRBV28	TGTGCCATCCGGACTAGCGGGGGGGCTGGTGAGACCCAGTACTTC	CAIRTSGGAGETQYF
.	TRBJ2-2	many	TRBV7-8	TGTGCCAGCAGGGCCGGGACTGGGAAGGGGGAGCTGTTTTTT	CASRAGTGKGELFF
TRBD1	TRBJ2-7	.	TRBV7-9	TGTGCCAGCAGCTTAGGGGGGACAGGGGTCGGCGAGCAGTACTTC	CASSLGGTGVGEQYF
TRBD2	TRBJ2-5	.	TRBV19	TGTGCCAGTAGTTCGCCGGGACTACTCCCGGCCCAGTACTTC	CASSSPGLLPAQYF
TRBD1	TRBJ2-3	.	TRBV4-3	TGCGCCAGCAGCCAAGATCTGGGACAGGGATTGGCGCAGTATTTT	CASSQDLGQGLAQYF
TRBD1	TRBJ2-7	.	TRBV6-5	TGTGCCAGCAGTTACCCACAGGGGGGCAAGCAGTACTTC	CASSYPQGGKQYF
.	TRBJ1-4	.	TRBV19	TGTGCCAGTAGTAGGAGGGACGCAAGTTGGCTGTTTTTT	CASSRRDASWLFF
.	TRBJ1-1	.	TRBV7-2	TGTGCCAGCAGCTTAGTCTCGGGGTCGAACACTGAAGCTTTCTTT	CASSLVSGSNTEAFF
.	TRBJ2-3	.	TRBV7-2	TGTGCCAGCAGCTTCGTCACAGATACGCAGTATTTT	CASSFVTDTQYF
TRBD1	TRBJ2-1	.	TRBV5-1	TGCGCCAGCAGACCGGGACAGGGGTCCTACAATGAGCAGTTCTTC	CASRPGQGSYNEQFF
.	TRBJ1-1	.	TRBV2	TGTGCCAGCCCCCGGGGCACTGAAGCTTTCTTT	CASPRGTEAFF
.	TRBJ2-7	many	TRBV21-1	TGTGCCAGCATCCGTAAAGCCCCTTACGAGCAGTACTTC	CASIRKAPYEQYF
.	TRBJ2-2	.	TRBV5-1	TGCGCCAGCAGCTTGGTACAGGGTCGAGCCACCGGGGAGCTGTTTTTT	CASSLVQGRATGELFF
.	TRBJ2-3	.	TRBV9	TGTGCCAGCAGCAAACGCGGGGGCCCGGGCACAGATACGCAGTATTTT	CASSKRGGPGTDTQYF
.	TRBJ2-2	.	TRBV14	TGTGCCAGCAGCCAACACGGGGGGAACACCGGGGAGCTGTTTTTT	CASSQHGGNTGELFF
TRBD2	TRBJ2-3	.	TRBV13	TGTGCCAGCAGGGGACTAGAGGCCTTGGGGGGTACGCAGTATTTT	CASRGLEALGGTQYF
.	TRBJ2-5	once	TRBV5-1	TGCGCCAGCAGCTTTGGAGCAAGAGATGAGACCCAGTACTTC	CASSFGARDETQYF
.	TRBJ2-7	.	TRBV5-1	TGCGCCAGCAGCCTGTTTGGTGGGGGCAACGACGAGCAGTACTTC	CASSLFGGGNDEQYF
TRBD2	TRBJ2-3	.	TRBV7-2	TGTGCCAGCAGCTTAGGTGGCTTCAGCGGGAACGGAGATACGCAGTATTTT	CASSLGGFSGNGDTQYF
TRBD2	TRBJ2-3	.	TRBV4-2	TGTGCCAGCAGCCAGCCGAGCGGGGTTAGCACAGATACGCAGTATTTT	CASSQPSGVSTDTQYF
TRBD2	TRBJ2-5	.	TRBV5-4	TGTGCCAGCACCTCCGGGACTAGCGGCCAAGAGACCCAGTACTTC	CASTSGTSGQETQYF
TRBD1	TRBJ1-6	.	TRBV5-6	TGTGCCAGCAGCCTGGGACAGCAAAATTCACCCCTCCACTTT	CASSLGQQNSPLHF
.	TRBJ1-1	.	TRBV28	TGTGCCAGCACCCTGAGGGGGTGTGGGGCTTTCTTT	CASTLRGCGAFF
.	TRBJ1-4	once	TRBV7-6	TGTGCCAGCAGCCCCGTAGGGGTTTCAACTAATGAAAAACTGTTTTTT	CASSPVGVSTNEKLFF
.	TRBJ2-7	.	TRBV7-3	TGTGCCAGCAGCCCAACTAGGGCAAGCTCCTACGAGCAGTACTTC	CASSPTRASSYEQYF
.	TRBJ2-4	.	TRBV4-2	TGTGCCAGCAGCCAAGAAGAAGGGGACAAAAACATTCAGTACTTC	CASSQEEGDKNIQYF
TRBD1	TRBJ2-1	.	TRBV27	TGTGCCAGCAGTTTGACAGGGTACAATGAGCAGTTCTTC	CASSLTGYNEQFF
.	TRBJ1-2	few	TRBV4-1	TGCGCCAGCAGTCTACCAAGAGGCTCCCTCTATGGCTACACCTTC	CASSLPRGSLYGYTF
.	TRBJ2-7	few	TRBV13	TGTGCCAGCAGCTTAGTACCACCCCGGGGAGAGAACTACGAGCAGTACTTC	CASSLVPPRGENYEQYF
TRBD2	TRBJ2-2	once	TRBV7-9	TGTGCCAGCAGCTCGTGGCCGGGGGGGGCGACCGGGGAGCTGTTTTTT	CASSSWPGGATGELFF
.	TRBJ1-2	.	TRBV18	TGTGCCAGCTCACCAGGAGACAGGACCTATGGCTACACCTTC	CASSPGDRTYGYTF
.	TRBJ1-4	.	TRBV4-3	TGCGCCAGCAGCCAAGATAGGGGACCGGGGGGTGAAAAACTGTTTTTT	CASSQDRGPGGEKLFF
TRBD2	TRBJ2-5	.	TRBV2	TGTGCCAGCAGCGGACTAGGTGGAGAGACCCAGTACTTC	CASSGLGGETQYF
.	TRBJ1-2	once	TRBV15	TGTGCCACCAGCAGAGAGCGACTAAGCCATGGCTACACCTTC	CATSRERLSHGYTF
.	TRBJ1-6	few	TRBV28	TGTGCCAGCAGCCAAAGGCTGACAGGCGCTAATTCACCCCTCCACTTT	CASSQRLTGANSPLHF
TRBD2	TRBJ2-5	.	TRBV6-1	TGTGCCAGCAGTGAACTAGCGGGTGAGACCCAGTACTTC	CASSELAGETQYF
.	TRBJ1-2	.	TRBV19	TGTGCCAGTAGTGAGGGGGGGACTAACTATGGCTACACCTTC	CASSEGGTNYGYTF
.	TRBJ1-5	few	TRBV4-1	TGCGCCAGCAGCCAAGCTGGGCATAGCAATCAGCCCCAGCATTTT	CASSQAGHSNQPQHF
.	TRBJ2-3	.	TRBV5-1	TGCGCCAGCAGCCAATGGGCCGGTGGGGGCAGCACAGATACGCAGTATTTT	CASSQWAGGGSTDTQYF
TRBD1	TRBJ1-5	.	TRBV6-1	TGTGCCAGCAGTGAGAAAGGTGGGACAGGGGGCCACCGGAGCCAGCCCCAGCATTTT	CASSEKGGTGGHRSQPQHF
.	TRBJ2-7	once	TRBV5-4	TGTGCCAGCAGCCCGGGAGAGGGGGGGCGAGAGCAGTACTTC	CASSPGEGGREQYF
.	TRBJ2-1	.	TRBV29-1	TGCAGCGTTGTGTTACCGAGAAATGAGCAGTTCTTC	CSVVLPRNEQFF